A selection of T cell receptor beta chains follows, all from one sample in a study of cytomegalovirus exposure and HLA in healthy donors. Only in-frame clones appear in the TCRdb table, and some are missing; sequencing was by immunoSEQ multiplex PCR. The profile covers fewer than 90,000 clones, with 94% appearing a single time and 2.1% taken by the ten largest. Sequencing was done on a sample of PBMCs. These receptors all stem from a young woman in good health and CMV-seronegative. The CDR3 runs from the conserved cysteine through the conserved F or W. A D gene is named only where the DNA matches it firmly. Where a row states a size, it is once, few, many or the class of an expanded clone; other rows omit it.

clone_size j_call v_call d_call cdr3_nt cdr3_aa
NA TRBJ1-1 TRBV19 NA TGTGCCAGTAGGACCCACAGGGCCATGAACACTGAAGCTTTCTTT CASRTHRAMNTEAFF
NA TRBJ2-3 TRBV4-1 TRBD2 TGCGCCAGCAGAGGGCTAGCGGTTTTTAGGGATACGCAGTATTTT CASRGLAVFRDTQYF
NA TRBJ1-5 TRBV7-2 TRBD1 TGTGCCAGCAGTCGGGGACAGGCAGGTCAGCCCCAGCATTTT CASSRGQAGQPQHF
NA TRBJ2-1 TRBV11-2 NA TGTGCCAGCAGCCCGGACTGGGGGAGGAATGAGCAGTTCTTC CASSPDWGRNEQFF
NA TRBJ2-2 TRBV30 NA TGTGCCTGGAGCGATATTACAGGGACCGGGGAGCTGTTTTTT CAWSDITGTGELFF
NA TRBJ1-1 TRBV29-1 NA TGCAGCGTTGGGGAGGGGATGAACACTGAAGCTTTCTTT CSVGEGMNTEAFF
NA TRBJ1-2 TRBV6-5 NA TGTGCCAGCAGTTACACGAGTGAGGTTGCTGGCTACACCTTC CASSYTSEVAGYTF
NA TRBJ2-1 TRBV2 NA TGTGCCAGCAGTGAAAATCTAGCCAAGCAGTTCTTC CASSENLAKQFF
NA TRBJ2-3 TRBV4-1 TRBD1 TGCGCCAGCAGCCAAGATTTTCGAACAGGGGACCCAGATACGCAGTATTTT CASSQDFRTGDPDTQYF
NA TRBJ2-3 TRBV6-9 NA TGTGCCAGCAGTGAAGGGCGGGCTGACACAGATACGCAGTATTTT CASSEGRADTDTQYF
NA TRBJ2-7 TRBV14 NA TGTGCCAGCAGCCAAGATCCCGGACTCTACGAGCAGTACTTC CASSQDPGLYEQYF
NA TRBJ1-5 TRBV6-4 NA TGTGCCAGCAGTGACGGAGACAATCAGCCCCAGCATTTT CASSDGDNQPQHF
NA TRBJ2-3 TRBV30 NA TGTGCCTGGAGCCTCGGGGGCACAGATACGCAGTATTTT CAWSLGGTDTQYF
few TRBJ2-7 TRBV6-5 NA TGTGCCAGCAGTTACCAGGGCGACGAGCAGTACTTC CASSYQGDEQYF
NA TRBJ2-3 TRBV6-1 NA TGTGCCAGCAGTGACTTGCGGAACACAGATACGCAGTATTTT CASSDLRNTDTQYF
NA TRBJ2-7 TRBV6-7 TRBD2 TGTGCCAGCAGTACCACGGGAGGCCTGATCTACGAGCAGTACTTC CASSTTGGLIYEQYF
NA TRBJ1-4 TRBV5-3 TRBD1 TGTGCCAGGATCCCCAGGGGGCACATTAATGAAAAACTGTTTTTT CARIPRGHINEKLFF
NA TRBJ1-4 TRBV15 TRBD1 TGTGCCACCAGCGGGACAGGGGATGTGGAAAAACTGTTTTTT CATSGTGDVEKLFF
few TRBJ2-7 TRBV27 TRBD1 TGTGCCAGCAGCCCTCAGACAGGGGCGACCTACGAGCAGTACTTC CASSPQTGATYEQYF
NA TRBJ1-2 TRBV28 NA TGTGCCAGCAGCTCGTCCGCAGGTGGAAACTATGGCTACACCTTC CASSSSAGGNYGYTF
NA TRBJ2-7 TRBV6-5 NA TGTGCCAGCAGTTACTCGACTCTCACCCACGAGCAGTACTTC CASSYSTLTHEQYF
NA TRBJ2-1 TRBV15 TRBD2 TGTGCCACCAGCAAGACTAGCGGGATTTACAATGAGCAGTTCTTC CATSKTSGIYNEQFF
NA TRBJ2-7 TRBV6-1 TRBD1 TGTGCCAGCAAGACCCTGACAGGGGGAATTGACGAGCAGTACTTC CASKTLTGGIDEQYF
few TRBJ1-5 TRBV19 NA TGTGCCAGTAGTATAAGGGGTGGTGGGCCCCAGCATTTT CASSIRGGGPQHF
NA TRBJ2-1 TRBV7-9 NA TGTGCCAGCAGCTTGGAACTAGCCCCCAATGAGCAGTTCTTC CASSLELAPNEQFF
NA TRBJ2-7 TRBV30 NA TGTGCCTGGAGTCGCACTAGAAGCGAGCAGTACTTC CAWSRTRSEQYF
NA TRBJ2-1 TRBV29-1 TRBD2 TGCAGCGTTGAAGCAGCGGGGGTATACAATGAGCAGTTCTTC CSVEAAGVYNEQFF
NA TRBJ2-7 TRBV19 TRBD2 TGTGCCAGTAGTATATGGACTAGCGGGAGATCTTACGAGCAGTACTTC CASSIWTSGRSYEQYF
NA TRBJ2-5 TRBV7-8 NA TGTGCCAGCAGCTACAGGTACCAAGAGACCCAGTACTTC CASSYRYQETQYF
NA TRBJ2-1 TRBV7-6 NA TGTGCCAGCAGCAAAATAGCGGAAAAATACAATGAGCAGTTCTTC CASSKIAEKYNEQFF
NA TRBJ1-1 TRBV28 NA TGTGCCAGTGGGGAAGTCTGGGGGCAGGGTGAAGCTTTCTTT CASGEVWGQGEAFF